This section outlines one T cell receptor beta chain sequence together with its context. The record originates from a study of blood T cells in healthy people across ages. The authors ran a second PCR of 7 to 11 cycles using a sample-barcoded 5' primer and a J-beta primer mix. In TCRdb, the 5' RACE reads were re-called with MiXCR into one record per CDR3 protein. The repertoire includes 1.5 million to 2 million distinct CDR3 sequences, about 39% of them detected once, and more than 20% sits in the top ten. The germline V gene encodes CDR1 SGHTA and CDR2 FQGTGA. V was clipped by 3 bases and J by 10 bases, with 22 bases between them. The CDR3 is 15 residues long.

The sample was blood. The chain is built from TRBV7-3 and TRBJ2-7, with D tentatively TRBD1 (5 bases). This TCR derives from a human donor in good health. The CDR3 protein is CASSLFGGAGEAQYF. Written as DNA, the CDR3 is TGTGCCAGCAGCTTGTTCGGTGGGGCAGGAGAGGCCCAGTACTTC.